The next 21 T cell receptor beta chains were all read from a single sample in a study of Graves' ophthalmopathy and Graves' hyperthyroidism. Investigators amplified TCR beta CDR3 regions from RNA transcripts. An initial RT-PCR round employing HTBI primers preceded a second-round multiplex PCR. TCRdb re-called the multiplex PCR reads with MiXCR, one entry per CDR3 protein. Here the sample spans some 1.1 million distinct CDR3 sequences, around a third being singletons. Input material: peripheral blood or thyroid tissue (not recorded which). Receptors were obtained from an adult man with Graves' hyperthyroidism.

This clonotype has ten or more counts. The rearrangement joins TRBV7-7 to TRBJ2-2; 9 bases are shared with TRBD1. The V segment lost 4 bases and the J segment 5 bases; nucleotides outside the gene matches: 5. Germline assignment: CDR1 SSHAT and CDR2 FNYEAQ (reference sequence). The CDR3 runs 15 residues. CDR3 coding DNA: TGTGCCAGCAGCTGGGGACAGGGTGCGACCGGGGAGCTGTTTTTT. Translation gives CASSWGQGATGELFF.

There are many counts of this clonotype. The chain recombines TRBV19 with TRBJ1-1; tentatively, D is TRBD1 (5 bases). The CDR3 is made up of 13 amino acids. Germline V CDR1 and CDR2: LNHDA, SQIVND (reference sequence). The V and J ends lost 8 bases and 0 bases respectively, with 10 bases between them. CDR3 DNA sequence: TGTGCCAGTGGAGGGACGATGAACACTGAAGCTTTCTTT. Translation gives CASGGTMNTEAFF.

This clonotype was observed a handful of times. The V and J genes are TRBV5-1 and TRBJ1-1, with D unclear. The CDR3 has 14 residues. Germline V lookup: CDR1 SGHRS, CDR2 YFSETQ. V was clipped by 0 bases and J by 5 bases, with 11 bases between them. The CDR3 DNA follows: TGCGCCAGCAGCTTGGGGGCAGTTGGGACTGAAGCTTTCTTT. Translation: CASSLGAVGTEAFF.

The chain is built from TRBV7-2 and TRBJ1-2; 9 nucleotides agree with TRBD1. This CDR3 is built from 13 residues. CDR1 and CDR2 from the germline V gene are SGHTA and FQGNSA. With V trimmed by 5 bases and J by 8 bases, 6 bases remained unmatched. The CDR3 sequence: CASSKQGAKGYTF. For the CDR3, the DNA is TGTGCCAGCAGCAAACAGGGGGCTAAGGGCTACACCTTC.

This clonotype has ten or more counts. The V gene is TRBV12-3 or TRBV12-4, the J gene TRBJ1-5, with D possibly being TRBD1 (5 bases). Trimming removed 3 bases at V and 5 bases at J, with 11 bases between. This CDR3 spans 14 amino acids. The CDR3 spells CASSFAGVHQPQHF. DNA of the CDR3: TGTGCCAGCAGTTTCGCGGGGGTGCATCAGCCCCAGCATTTT.

This clonotype was recorded only once. The rearrangement links TRBV19 to TRBJ2-7; a weak D match, TRBD1 (6 bases). The V gene's germline CDR1 is LNHDA and CDR2 SQIVND (reference sequence). The CDR3 length is 15 residues. Trimming shortened V by 8 bases and J by 3 bases, and 20 bases separated the two germline ends. CDR3 in DNA: TGTGCCAGTTTAGGCAGGGGACAATCGTACTACGAGCAGTACTTC. It is translated as CASLGRGQSYYEQYF.

The chain uses TRBV6-6 and TRBJ1-1; no reliable D call. Germline CDR1 is MNHNY and CDR2 is SVGAGI (reference sequence). V lost 4 bases and J 5 bases, leaving 14 bases between the germline ends. There are 14 residues in the CDR3. The CDR3 sequence is CASSSSMTRTEAFF. CDR3 nucleotides: TGTGCCAGCAGTTCCAGTATGACTAGAACTGAAGCTTTCTTT.

About this clonotype itself: This may come from a read error, since a much larger clone is one base off. The rearrangement links TRBV6-6 to TRBJ2-7; 10 bases are shared with TRBD1. From germline, CDR1 is MNHNY and CDR2 SVGAGI (reference sequence). The CDR3 covers 14 residues. The DNA for the CDR3 is TGTGCCATCAGCCCGGGACAGGGGAACTACGGGCAGTACTTC. It yields the protein CAISPGQGNYGQYF.

Many counts were recorded for this clonotype. This chain's CDR3 is CATSRDRLTGVNQPQHF. The CDR3 DNA is TGTGCCACCAGCAGAGATCGTCTGACAGGGGTAAATCAGCCCCAGCATTTT. V gene TRBV15 combines with J gene TRBJ1-5; 8 bases are a match to TRBD1. Germline V CDR1 and CDR2: LNHNV, YYDKDF (reference sequence). The V segment lost 0 bases and the J segment 4 bases; nucleotides outside the gene matches: 8. The CDR3 runs to 17 residues.

This clonotype showed up many times. The chain recombines TRBV7-9 with TRBJ1-1; 7 positions agree with TRBD1. Germline V gives CDR1 SEHNR, CDR2 FQNEAQ (reference sequence). V lost 1 base to trimming and J lost 5 bases; unmatched junction nucleotides: 7. The CDR3 has 15 residues. CDR3 loop: CASSLERGRRTEAFF. CDR3 in DNA: TGTGCCAGCAGCTTAGAAAGGGGGCGCCGGACTGAAGCTTTCTTT.

This clonotype was seen a single time. A junction end diverges from the germline sequence, so it may reflect a read error. CDR3 in DNA: TGTGCCAGCAGTTACTTCAGGGGTCTGGCCTACGAGCATTACTTC. It encodes CASSYFRGLAYEHYF. The V call is TRBV6-5, the J call TRBJ2-7; weak D call: TRBD1 (6 bases). The CDR3 runs to 15 residues. From germline, CDR1 is MNHEY and CDR2 SVGAGI.

This clonotype was detected only a few times. The gene calls are TRBV24-1 and TRBJ2-1; TRBD1 aligns across 10 bases. Per germline, CDR1 KGHDR and CDR2 SFDVKD. The junction had 12 bases not matched to a gene; V was cut back by 5 bases and J by 3 bases. The CDR3 has 18 residues. The CDR3 is CATSAPGGGTGDYNEQFF. CDR3 sequence (DNA): TGTGCCACCAGTGCCCCCGGCGGGGGGACAGGGGACTACAATGAGCAGTTCTTC.

The chain uses TRBV12-3 or TRBV12-4 and TRBJ1-2; D gene ambiguous. V was clipped by 6 bases and J by 8 bases, with 16 bases between them. The length of the CDR3 is 13 residues. CDR3 sequence: CASSLGRIGGYTF. The CDR3, as DNA: TGTGCCAGCAGCTTGGGCCGAATAGGGGGCTACACCTTC.

J is TRBJ2-6 and V is TRBV19; D unclear. Germline CDR1 LNHDA, CDR2 SQIVND (reference sequence). There are 14 residues in the CDR3. Trimming pared 3 bases from V and 8 bases from J, leaving 11 bases between. CDR3 DNA sequence: TGTGCCAGTAGTATGAATCAGGACCCCAACGTCCTGACTTTC. Translation: CASSMNQDPNVLTF.

This clonotype was recorded many times. The J gene is TRBJ1-1, the V gene TRBV11-2, with D uncertain. Germline V gene lookup returns CDR1 SGHAT and CDR2 FQNNGV. The CDR3 totals 16 residues. V was cut by 1 base and J by 0 bases, with 12 bases left in between. CDR3 region: CASSLGFLQMNTEAFF. CDR3 sequence (DNA): TGTGCCAGCAGCTTAGGTTTTCTGCAAATGAACACTGAAGCTTTCTTT.

The table lists this clonotype with many counts. V is TRBV14 and J is TRBJ1-2, with unresolved D. Germline CDR1 reads SGHDN; CDR2 reads FVKESK. V lost 0 bases to trimming and J lost 8 bases, with 16 bases between them. The CDR3 totals 15 residues. The DNA of the CDR3 is TGTGCCAGCAGCCAAGACACGGTCCGAGGAGTAGGCTACACCTTC. Its protein is CASSQDTVRGVGYTF.

This clonotype was seen more than once but under ten times. The chain employs TRBV5-6 and TRBJ2-6, with a tentative D call TRBD2 (6 bases). The CDR3 spans 17 residues. V lost 3 bases to trimming and J lost 2 bases, with 15 bases between them. Germline V lookup: CDR1 SGHDT, CDR2 YYEEEE. The CDR3, as DNA: TGTGCCAGCAGCTGGGAGGTGGGACTCCCTGGGGCCAACGTCCTGACTTTC. Protein sequence: CASSWEVGLPGANVLTF.

The chain couples TRBV24-1 to TRBJ2-7; 7 bases agree with TRBD1. The CDR3 is 12 residues long. V shed 8 bases and J 6 bases; nucleotides not matched to a gene: 6. The germline CDR1 and CDR2 sequences are KGHDR and SFDVKD. The CDR3 region has the DNA TGTGCCACCAAAGACAGGGTCCGCGAGCAGTACTTC. This sequence encodes CATKDRVREQYF.

This clonotype occurred once. The CDR3 loop is CASSPPRQGTYEQYF. The CDR3 region has the DNA TGTGCCAGCAGCCCCCCGAGGCAGGGGACCTACGAGCAGTACTTC. V is TRBV7-9 and J is TRBJ2-7; tentative D call: TRBD1 (6 bases). The CDR3 has 15 amino acids. CDR1 is SEHNR, CDR2 FQNEAQ, per germline (reference sequence). Trimming stripped 5 bases from V and 2 bases from J, with 16 bases between.

V is TRBV5-1 and J is TRBJ2-5, with 10 bases matching TRBD2. Germline V CDR1 and CDR2: SGHRS, YFSETQ. J was trimmed by 2 bases and V by 3 bases; bases with no gene match: 4. The CDR3 sequence is 15 residues long. CDR3 sequence (DNA): TGCGCCAGCAGCTCGGTACTAGCGGGACAAGAGACCCAGTACTTC. The encoded protein is CASSSVLAGQETQYF.

The table lists this clonotype with many counts. CDR3 bases: TGCGCCAGCAGGACCGCGGGTCGGGGAGGGGAGACCCAGTACTTC. Protein product: CASRTAGRGGETQYF. The V and J genes are TRBV4-1 and TRBJ2-5, with 7 bases matching TRBD2. The CDR3 is 15 residues long. Germline assignment: CDR1 MGHRA and CDR2 YSYEKL. V dropped 6 bases and J dropped 5; count of bases not matched to a gene: 12.